This TCR beta chain emerged from a study of shared clonotypes between healthy human individuals. The table came from immunoSEQ multiplex PCR; TCRdb's copy has only in-frame clones and leaves some out. The sample records roughly 1,500,000 clones, 95% to 99% being singletons. CDR3 length: 14 residues. Germline loops: CDR1 LGHNA, CDR2 YSLEER. Trimming stripped 0 bases from V and 2 bases from J, with 8 bases between. The chain couples TRBV4-3 to TRBJ2-7; no reliable D call. Sequencing was carried out using naive CD4+ T cells sorted from blood. Sample subset: CD45RA+ positively selected. This sequence originates from a man in his thirties or forties in good health. Here the CDR3 reads CASSQEPGPYEQYF. The CDR3 bases are TGCGCCAGCAGCCAAGAGCCGGGTCCCTACGAGCAGTACTTC.